The source of this T cell receptor beta chain is a study of T cell repertoires in cytomegalovirus infection. Whole-study findings and limits: There were HLA-C-restricted CMV-specific TCR beta clonotypes dominating the ex vivo response.

In TCRdb, the reads were re-called with MiXCR into one record per CDR3 protein. The sample consists of some 800,000 distinct CDR3 sequences, almost 30% of them appearing once. The V gene's germline CDR1 is SGHTA and CDR2 FQGNSA. Between the trimmed V and J ends, which lost 0 bases and 4 bases, there was a span of 17 bases. The CDR3 totals 17 residues. In its sample, this clonotype was seen many times. Its antigen is currently unknown. This material consisted of cultured CD8+ T cells from PBMCs, taken from culture after CMV antigen stimulation. V is TRBV7-2 and J is TRBJ2-3; unclear D gene. The clonotype originates from a human donor in good health (CMV status not recorded). Some clones in this sample may be carry-over from other donors' samples. The CDR3 is CASSLARDFLDSDTQYF. The CDR3 region has the DNA TGTGCCAGCAGCTTAGCGCGTGACTTCCTTGATTCAGATACGCAGTATTTT.